This T cell receptor beta chain was documented in a study of T cell repertoires in cytomegalovirus infection. The overall study: Indications came from public TCR beta signatures; they pointed to CMV infection and to a matching HLA type. Points from the study as a whole: Dominant in the ex vivo response were TCR beta clonotypes restricted by HLA-C and specific for CMV.

Turning to this clonotype: Its antigen remains unknown.

TCRdb fed the reads into MiXCR, producing one record per CDR3 protein. The sample holds about 300,000 distinct CDR3 sequences; about 26% are singletons and the top ten take more than 11%. V shed 5 bases and J 1 base; nucleotides not matched to a gene: 8. CDR1 and CDR2 from the germline V gene are SGHVS and FNYEAQ. CDR3 size: 16 residues. The TCR sequence derives from a human donor in good health (CMV status not recorded). Some clones in this sample may be carry-over from other donors' samples. This rearrangement joins TRBV7-6 to TRBJ2-5; TRBD2 agrees at 9 bases. Sequencing was carried out using PBMCs. The CDR3 protein is CASSRPRRGGQETQYF. Here the CDR3 DNA reads TGTGCCAGCAGCCGCCCCAGGCGGGGGGGCCAAGAGACCCAGTACTTC.